These 3 T cell receptor beta chains originate from one sample sequenced in a study of T cell responses to AZD1222 COVID-19 vaccine. Data came from immunoSEQ multiplex PCR; TCRdb stores just in-frame clones and leaves some out. Of some 120,000 clones in the sample, 80% to 90% are singletons; the top ten hold around 19%. This material consisted of peripheral blood, taken on day 0 of MenACWY control vaccination. These receptors all stem from an adult in good health.

This chain joins TRBV6-6 and TRBJ1-4; possibly TRBD1 for D (5 bases). CDR1 and CDR2 from the germline V gene are MNHNY and SVGAGI (reference sequence). This CDR3 is 15 amino acids long. Trimming cost V 4 bases and J 8 bases, with 17 bases left between them. The CDR3 here is CASSSIGRVEEKLFF. In DNA form, the CDR3 reads TGTGCCAGCAGTTCGATTGGCAGGGTTGAAGAAAAACTGTTTTTT.

The chain recombines TRBV28 with TRBJ2-7, with 7 bases matching TRBD2. Germline V gene sequence: CDR1 MDHEN, CDR2 SYDVKM. Trimming cost V 6 bases and J 3 bases; bases outside gene matches: 11. The CDR3 covers 15 residues. The chain's CDR3 is CASSYPEGLFYEQYF. The CDR3 DNA reads TGTGCCAGCAGCTACCCAGAGGGACTATTCTACGAGCAGTACTTC.

The chain joins TRBV19 to TRBJ2-1; TRBD2 aligns across 9 bases. The CDR3 has 14 amino acids. Germline V gene lookup returns CDR1 LNHDA and CDR2 SQIVND (reference sequence). Unmatched junction bases numbered 1, after V lost 4 bases and J lost 3 bases. The CDR3 spells CASSSSGGYNEQFF. The CDR3 region has the DNA TGTGCCAGTAGTAGTAGCGGGGGCTACAATGAGCAGTTCTTC. Looking up the rest from reference TRBV19 and TRBJ2-1 gives the full variable domain: DGGITQSPKYLFRKEGQNVTLSCEQNLNHDAMYWYRQDPGQGLRLIYYSQIVNDFQKGDIAEGYSVSREKKESFPLTVTSAQKNPTAFYLCASSSSGGYNEQFFGPGTRLTVL.